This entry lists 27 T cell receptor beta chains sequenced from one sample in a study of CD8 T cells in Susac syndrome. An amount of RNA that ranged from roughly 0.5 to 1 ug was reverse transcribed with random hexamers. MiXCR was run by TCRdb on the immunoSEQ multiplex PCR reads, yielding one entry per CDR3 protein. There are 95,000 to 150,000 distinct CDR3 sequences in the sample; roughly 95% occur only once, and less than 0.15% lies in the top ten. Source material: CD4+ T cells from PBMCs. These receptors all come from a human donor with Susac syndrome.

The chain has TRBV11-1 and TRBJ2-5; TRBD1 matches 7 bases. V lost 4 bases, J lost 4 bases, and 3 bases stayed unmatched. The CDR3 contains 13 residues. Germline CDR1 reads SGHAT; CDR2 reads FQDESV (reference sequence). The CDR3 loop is CASSWGQRETQYF. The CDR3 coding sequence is TGTGCCAGCAGCTGGGGACAGCGAGAGACCCAGTACTTC.

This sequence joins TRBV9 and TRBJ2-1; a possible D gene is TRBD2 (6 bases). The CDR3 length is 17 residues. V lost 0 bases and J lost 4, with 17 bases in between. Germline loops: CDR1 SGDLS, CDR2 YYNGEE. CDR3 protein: CASSVDLWAGIYNEQFF. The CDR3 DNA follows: TGTGCCAGCAGCGTAGACCTTTGGGCGGGAATTTACAATGAGCAGTTCTTC.

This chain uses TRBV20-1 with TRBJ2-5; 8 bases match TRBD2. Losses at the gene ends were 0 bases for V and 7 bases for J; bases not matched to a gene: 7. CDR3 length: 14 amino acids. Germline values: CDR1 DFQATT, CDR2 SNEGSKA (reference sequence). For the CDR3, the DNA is TGCAGTGCTAGAGATCCGACTAGCGTGGGGACCCAGTACTTC. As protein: CSARDPTSVGTQYF.

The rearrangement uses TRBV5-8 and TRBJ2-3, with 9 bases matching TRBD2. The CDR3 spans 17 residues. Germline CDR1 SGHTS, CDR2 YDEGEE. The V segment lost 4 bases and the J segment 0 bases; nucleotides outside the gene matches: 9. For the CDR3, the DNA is TGTGCCAGCAGCCCCCCGCAGGGGACTAGCAGCACAGATACGCAGTATTTT. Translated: CASSPPQGTSSTDTQYF.

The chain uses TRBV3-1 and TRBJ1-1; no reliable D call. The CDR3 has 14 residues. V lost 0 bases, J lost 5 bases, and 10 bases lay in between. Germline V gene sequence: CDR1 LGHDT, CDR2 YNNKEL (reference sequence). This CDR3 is CASSQDIQRTEAFF. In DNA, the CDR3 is TGTGCCAGCAGCCAAGATATTCAGAGGACTGAAGCTTTCTTT.

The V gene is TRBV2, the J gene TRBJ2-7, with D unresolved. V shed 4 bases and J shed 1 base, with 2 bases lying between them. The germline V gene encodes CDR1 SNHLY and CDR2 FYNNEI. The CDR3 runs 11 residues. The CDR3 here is CASSGSYEQYF. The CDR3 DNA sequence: TGTGCCAGCAGTGGGTCCTACGAGCAGTACTTC. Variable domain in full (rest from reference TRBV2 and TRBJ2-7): EPEVTQTPSHQVTQMGQEVILRCVPISNHLYFYWYRQILGQKVEFLVSFYNNEISEKSEIFDDQFSVERPDGSNFTLKIRSTKLEDSAMYFCASSGSYEQYFGPGTRLTVT.

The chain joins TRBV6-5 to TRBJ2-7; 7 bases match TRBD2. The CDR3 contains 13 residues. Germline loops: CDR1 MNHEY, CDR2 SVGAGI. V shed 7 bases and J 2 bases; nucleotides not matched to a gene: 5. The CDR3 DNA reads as TGTGCCAGCACCGGCGGGAGACCCTACGAGCAGTACTTC. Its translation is CASTGGRPYEQYF.

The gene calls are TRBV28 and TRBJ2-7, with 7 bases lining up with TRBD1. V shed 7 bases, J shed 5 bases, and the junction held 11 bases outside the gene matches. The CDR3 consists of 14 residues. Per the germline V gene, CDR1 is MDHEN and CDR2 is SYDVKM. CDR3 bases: TGTGCCAGCACCCCGGGACAGTGGGTCGACGAGCAGTACTTC. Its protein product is CASTPGQWVDEQYF.

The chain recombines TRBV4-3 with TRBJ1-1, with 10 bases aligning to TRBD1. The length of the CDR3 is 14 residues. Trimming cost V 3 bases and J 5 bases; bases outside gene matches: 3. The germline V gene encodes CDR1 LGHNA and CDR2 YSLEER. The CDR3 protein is CASSHPDRGTEAFF. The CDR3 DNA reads TGCGCCAGCAGCCACCCGGACAGGGGGACTGAAGCTTTCTTT.

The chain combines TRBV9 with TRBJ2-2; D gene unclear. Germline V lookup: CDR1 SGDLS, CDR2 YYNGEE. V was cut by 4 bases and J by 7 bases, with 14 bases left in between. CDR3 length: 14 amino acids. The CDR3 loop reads CASSPLDLIGELFF. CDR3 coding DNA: TGTGCCAGCAGCCCCCTAGACCTAATCGGGGAGCTGTTTTTT.

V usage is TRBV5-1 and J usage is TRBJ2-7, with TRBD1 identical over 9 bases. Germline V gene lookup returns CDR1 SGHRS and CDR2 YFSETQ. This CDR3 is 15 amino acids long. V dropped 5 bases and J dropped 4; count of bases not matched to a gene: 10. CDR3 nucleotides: TGCGCCAGCAGACCTCGGGGACAGGGCCTATACGAGCAGTACTTC. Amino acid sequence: CASRPRGQGLYEQYF.

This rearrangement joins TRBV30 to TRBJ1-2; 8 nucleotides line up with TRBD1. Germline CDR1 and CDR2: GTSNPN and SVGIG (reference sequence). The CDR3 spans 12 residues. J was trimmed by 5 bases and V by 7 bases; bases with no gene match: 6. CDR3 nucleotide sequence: TGTGCCTCGAATAGACAGGGGTATGGCTACACCTTC. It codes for CASNRQGYGYTF.

CDR3 region: CASSPQGRDYEQYF. CDR3 DNA sequence: TGTGCCAGCTCACCGCAGGGAAGGGACTACGAGCAGTACTTC. The rearrangement links TRBV18 to TRBJ2-7, with D possibly TRBD1 on 5 matching bases. This CDR3 is built from 14 residues. Per germline, CDR1 KGHSH and CDR2 LQKENI. V shed 3 bases and J shed 3 bases, with 12 bases lying between them. The full variable domain, with the rest looked up from reference TRBV18 and TRBJ2-7, is NAGVMQNPRHLVRRRGQEARLRCSPMKGHSHVYWYRQLPEEGLKFMVYLQKENIIDESGMPKERFSAEFPKEGPSILRIQQVVRGDSAAYFCASSPQGRDYEQYFGPGTRLTVT.

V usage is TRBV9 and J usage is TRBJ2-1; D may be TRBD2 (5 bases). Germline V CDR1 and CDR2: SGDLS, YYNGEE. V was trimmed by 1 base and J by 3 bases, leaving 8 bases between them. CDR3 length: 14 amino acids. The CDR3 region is CASSVSTSYNEQFF. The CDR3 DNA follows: TGTGCCAGCAGCGTAAGTACTAGCTACAATGAGCAGTTCTTC.

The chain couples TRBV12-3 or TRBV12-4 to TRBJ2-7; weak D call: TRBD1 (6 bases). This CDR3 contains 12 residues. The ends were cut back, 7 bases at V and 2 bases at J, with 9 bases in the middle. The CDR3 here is CASKGQTYEQYF. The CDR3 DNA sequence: TGTGCCAGCAAGGGACAAACCTACGAGCAGTACTTC.

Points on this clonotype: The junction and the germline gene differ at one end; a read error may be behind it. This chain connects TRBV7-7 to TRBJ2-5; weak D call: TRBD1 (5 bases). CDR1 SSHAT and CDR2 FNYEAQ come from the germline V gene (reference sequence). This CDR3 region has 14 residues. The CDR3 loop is CASSPQGVQETQYF. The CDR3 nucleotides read TGTGCTAGCAGCCCCCAGGGCGTACAAGAGACCCAGTACTTC.

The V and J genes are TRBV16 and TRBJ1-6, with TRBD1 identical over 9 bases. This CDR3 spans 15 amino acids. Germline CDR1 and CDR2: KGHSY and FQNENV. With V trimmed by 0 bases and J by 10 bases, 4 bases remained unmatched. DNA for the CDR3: TGTGCCAGCAGCCAATCGGACAGGGGTAACTCACCCCTCCACTTT. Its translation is CASSQSDRGNSPLHF.

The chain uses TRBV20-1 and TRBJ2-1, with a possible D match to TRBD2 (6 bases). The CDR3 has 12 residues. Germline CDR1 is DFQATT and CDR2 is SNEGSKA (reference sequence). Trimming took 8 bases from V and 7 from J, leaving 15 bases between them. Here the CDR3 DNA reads TGCAGTCTCTCACTCCGGGGGAATGAGCAGTTCTTC. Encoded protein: CSLSLRGNEQFF.

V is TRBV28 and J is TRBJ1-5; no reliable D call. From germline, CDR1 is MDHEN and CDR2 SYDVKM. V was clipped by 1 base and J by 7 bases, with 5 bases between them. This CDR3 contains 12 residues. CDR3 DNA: TGTGCCAGCAGTTTATTTGAACAGCCCCAGCATTTT. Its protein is CASSLFEQPQHF.

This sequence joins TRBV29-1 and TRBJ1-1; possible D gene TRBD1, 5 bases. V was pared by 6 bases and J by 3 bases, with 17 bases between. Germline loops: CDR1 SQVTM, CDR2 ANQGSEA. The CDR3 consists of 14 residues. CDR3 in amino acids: CSVYGTSRDTEAFF. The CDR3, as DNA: TGCAGCGTCTATGGGACGTCTAGGGACACTGAAGCTTTCTTT.

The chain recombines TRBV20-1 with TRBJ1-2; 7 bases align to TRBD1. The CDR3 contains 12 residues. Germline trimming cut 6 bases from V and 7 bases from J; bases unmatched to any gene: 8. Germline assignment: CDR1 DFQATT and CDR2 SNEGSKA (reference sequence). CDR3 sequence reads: CSAVKGAVGYTF. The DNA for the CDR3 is TGCAGTGCGGTCAAGGGGGCAGTTGGCTACACCTTC.

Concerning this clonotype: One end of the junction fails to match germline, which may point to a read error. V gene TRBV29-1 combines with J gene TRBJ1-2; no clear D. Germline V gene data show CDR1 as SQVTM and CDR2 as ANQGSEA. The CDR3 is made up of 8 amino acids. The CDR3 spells CSVDGPIF. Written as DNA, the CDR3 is TGCAGCGTTGATGGTCCGATCTTC.

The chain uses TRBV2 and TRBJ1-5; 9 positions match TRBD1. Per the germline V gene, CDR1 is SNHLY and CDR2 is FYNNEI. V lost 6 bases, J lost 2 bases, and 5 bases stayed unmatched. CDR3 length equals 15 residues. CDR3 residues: CASRKQGAGNQPQHF. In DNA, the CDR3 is TGTGCCAGCAGGAAACAGGGGGCCGGCAATCAGCCCCAGCATTTT.

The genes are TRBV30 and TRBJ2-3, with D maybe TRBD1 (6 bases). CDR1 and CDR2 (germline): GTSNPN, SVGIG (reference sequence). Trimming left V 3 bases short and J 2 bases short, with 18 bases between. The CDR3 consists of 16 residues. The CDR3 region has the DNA TGTGCCTGGAGCCCTACTGGGGGCGGCCCCACAGATACGCAGTATTTT. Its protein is CAWSPTGGGPTDTQYF. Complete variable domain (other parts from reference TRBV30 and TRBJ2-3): SQTIHQWPATLVQPVGSPLSLECTVEGTSNPNLYWYRQAAGRGLQLLFYSVGIGQISSEVPQNLSASRPQDRQFILSSKKLLLSDSGFYLCAWSPTGGGPTDTQYFGPGTRLTVL.

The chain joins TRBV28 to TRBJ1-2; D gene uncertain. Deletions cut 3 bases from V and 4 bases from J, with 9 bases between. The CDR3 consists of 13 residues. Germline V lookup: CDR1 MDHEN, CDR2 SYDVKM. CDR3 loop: CASSLSVSYGYTF. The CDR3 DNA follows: TGTGCCAGCAGTTTGAGTGTTTCCTATGGCTACACCTTC.

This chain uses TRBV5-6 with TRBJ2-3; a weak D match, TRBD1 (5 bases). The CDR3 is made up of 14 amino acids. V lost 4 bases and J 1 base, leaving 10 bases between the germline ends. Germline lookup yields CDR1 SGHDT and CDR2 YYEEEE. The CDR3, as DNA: TGTGCCAGCAGCATAGGACACCGCACAGATACGCAGTATTTT. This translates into CASSIGHRTDTQYF.

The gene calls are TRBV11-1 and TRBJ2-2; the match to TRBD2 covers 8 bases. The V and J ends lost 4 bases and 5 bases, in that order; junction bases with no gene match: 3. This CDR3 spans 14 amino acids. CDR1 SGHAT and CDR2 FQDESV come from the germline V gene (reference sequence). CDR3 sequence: CASSSKRETGELFF. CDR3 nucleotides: TGTGCCAGCAGCTCGAAGCGGGAGACCGGGGAGCTGTTTTTT.